This TCR beta chain was sequenced during a study of beta chain features in type 1 diabetes. This clone was seen a handful of times. V was shortened by 2 bases and J by 2 bases, with 7 bases between the two germline ends. The CDR3 sequence is 13 residues long. CDR1 and CDR2 from the germline V gene are SEHNR and FQNEAQ (reference sequence). Sorting that relied on CD45RO/CCR7/CD25/CD127/CD95/CD27 yielded CD4+ naive, central memory, regulatory and stem cell-like memory cells. The entirety of the isolated RNA underwent reverse transcription, so expressed TCRB transcripts were sequenced. The method was immunoSEQ multiplex PCR; TCRdb's version includes in-frame clones alone and lacks a portion of them. The sample contains approximately 150,000 clones, 7% to 10% of which appear only once.

The sequenced sample was central memory CD4+ T cells from blood. The chain has TRBV7-9 and TRBJ2-7, with D unresolved. The TCR originated in a woman in her late teens or twenties in good health. The CDR3 DNA sequence: TGTGCCAGCAGCTTATCCCCGGCCTACGAGCAGTACTTC. Translation: CASSLSPAYEQYF.